This record covers a single TCR beta chain. The antigen remains unidentified. A much larger clone lies one base from this, so it may be a read error. Between 20 and 30 mg of unsorted bulk tissue served as the source from which RNA and DNA were co-extracted. This CDR3 is 14 amino acids long. The ends were cut back, 0 bases at V and 2 bases at J, with 6 bases in the middle. CDR1 is SGHRS, CDR2 YFSETQ, per germline. The data originate from a study of tumor-infiltrating lymphocytes in primary liver carcinoma. In the study overall: The patient population consisted of men and women between 30 and 69 years of age. The study obtained roughly 3.65 to 8 million productive TCRbeta reads per sample, similar across tissue types. Study results and caveats: Overlap between tumor regions exceeded overlap of tumor with adjacent tissue or blood.

cDNA specific to TCR beta was made from 500 ng of total RNA, with a constant-region primer employed for priming. Each TCR beta library was derived from three nested multiplex PCR rounds that employed slightly modified ARM-PCR. Each of the first two PCR rounds ran approximately 10 cycles with TRBV1-TRBV30 forward and C-beta reverse primers. TCRdb called the multiplex PCR reads again in MiXCR, with one record for every CDR3 protein. The sample yields fewer than 250,000 distinct CDR3 sequences, 85% seen once. J is TRBJ2-1 and V is TRBV5-1, with a possible D match to TRBD2 (6 bases). Sequences were obtained from tumor tissue from primary liver carcinoma. The clonotype comes from a man aged 40-49 years with primary liver carcinoma and hepatitis B virus infection. CDR3 bases: TGCGCCAGCAGCTTGGCGGGGGCCTACAATGAGCAGTTCTTC. This codes for CASSLAGAYNEQFF.